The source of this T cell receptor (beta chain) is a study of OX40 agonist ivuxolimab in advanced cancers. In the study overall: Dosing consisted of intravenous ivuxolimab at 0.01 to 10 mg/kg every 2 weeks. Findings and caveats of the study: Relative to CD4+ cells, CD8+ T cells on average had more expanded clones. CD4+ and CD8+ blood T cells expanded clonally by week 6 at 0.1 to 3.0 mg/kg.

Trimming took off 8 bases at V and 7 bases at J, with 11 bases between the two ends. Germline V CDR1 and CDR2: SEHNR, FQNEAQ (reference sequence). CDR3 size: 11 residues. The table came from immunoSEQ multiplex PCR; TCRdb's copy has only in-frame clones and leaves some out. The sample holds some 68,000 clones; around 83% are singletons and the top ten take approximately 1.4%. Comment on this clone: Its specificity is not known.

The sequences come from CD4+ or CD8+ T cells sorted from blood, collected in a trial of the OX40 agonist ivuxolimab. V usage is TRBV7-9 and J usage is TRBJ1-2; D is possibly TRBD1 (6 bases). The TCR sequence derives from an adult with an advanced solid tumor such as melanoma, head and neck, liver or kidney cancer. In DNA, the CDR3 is TGTGCCAGCCAAGGGGGGGCTGGCTACACCTTC. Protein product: CASQGGAGYTF. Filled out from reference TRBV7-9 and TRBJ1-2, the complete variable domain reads DTGVSQNPRHKITKRGQNVTFRCDPISEHNRLYWYRQTLGQGPEFLTYFQNEAQLEKSRLLSDRFSAERPKGSFSTLEIQRTEQGDSAMYLCASQGGAGYTFGSGTRLTVV.